Below, one T cell receptor beta chain is given with its context. Its antigen is as yet unknown. The CDR3 loop spans 14 amino acids. Trimming cost V 6 bases and J 1 base; bases outside gene matches: 3. Germline-derived CDR1 and CDR2 are SEHNR and FQNEAQ (reference sequence). These data belong to a study of T-cell memory formation after mild COVID-19. On the study more broadly: Clustering of TCRs was largely donor specific.

Study-level results: CD4/CD8 balance characterized clones contracting day 15 to 85, and CD4+ skew characterized later expanders.

TCRdb re-called the 5' RACE reads with MiXCR, one entry per CDR3 protein. The sample has 350,000 to 550,000 distinct CDR3 sequences; roughly 18% are singletons. The chain links TRBV7-9 to TRBJ1-5; 7 bases map to TRBD1. This clonotype was sampled from a man aged 18 to 35 who had mild COVID-19 (a few samples of this study predate the infection). Cell type and time point are not known. Specimen: PBMCs or a T cell subset sorted from them (not recorded which). The DNA for the CDR3 is TGTGCCAGCAGTACGACAGGGAGCAATCAGCCCCAGCATTTT. Protein: CASSTTGSNQPQHF.